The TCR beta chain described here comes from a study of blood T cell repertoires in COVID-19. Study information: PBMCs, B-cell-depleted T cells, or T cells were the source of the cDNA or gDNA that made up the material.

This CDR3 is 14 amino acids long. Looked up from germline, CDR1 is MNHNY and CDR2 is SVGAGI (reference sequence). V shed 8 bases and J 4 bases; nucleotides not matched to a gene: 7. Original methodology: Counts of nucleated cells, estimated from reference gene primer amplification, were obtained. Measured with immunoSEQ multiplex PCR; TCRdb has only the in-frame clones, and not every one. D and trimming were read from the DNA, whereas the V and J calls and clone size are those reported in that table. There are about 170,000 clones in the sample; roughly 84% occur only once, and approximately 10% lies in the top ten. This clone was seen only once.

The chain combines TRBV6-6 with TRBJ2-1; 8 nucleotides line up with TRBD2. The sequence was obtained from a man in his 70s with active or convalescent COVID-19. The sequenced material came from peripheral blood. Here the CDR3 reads CASVWREAYNEQFF. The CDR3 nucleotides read TGTGCCAGCGTCTGGCGGGAGGCATACAATGAGCAGTTCTTC.